This T cell receptor beta chain derives from a study of blood T cell repertoires in COVID-19 (dated by TCRdb to 2019 to 2021). As for the study more broadly: The collaborator samples originated in the United States, Italy and Spain and spanned the acute and convalescent phases of COVID-19. Subjects who had been exposed to COVID-19, were actively infected with it, or had recovered from it provided the deeply sampled blood TCRbeta repertoires that made up the dataset. Samples came from the ongoing ImmuneRACE study (first 160 participants) plus 1,254 subjects from 6 global collaborators. A de-identified subject ID, COVID-19 status, age in years and sex were almost always included in the sample metadata. The prospective study material was composed of cDNA or gDNA derived from T cells, B-cell-depleted T cells, or PBMCs. Where available, HLA class I and class II types were obtained from metadata supplied by the sample provider rather than from assay-based typing. A freely available public database, intended as a resource for researchers studying the immune response to SARS-CoV-2, is where the repertoires were released.

V has 4 bases trimmed and J has 7 bases trimmed; junction bases matching no gene number 9. The CDR3 numbers 15 residues from cysteine through phenylalanine. CDR3 DNA is the only sequence kept; it has 45 bases, read in frame from the first base. CDR1 is given as MNHEY and CDR2 as SVGEGT, both from the germline V gene. TCRbeta CDR3 regions were amplified from genomic DNA by means of the immunoSEQ Assay, a bias-controlled multiplex PCR. The original methods were these. The number of nucleated cells in each sample was estimated from the amplification of reference gene primers within the assay. Sequence reads were collapsed and filtered to measure the absolute abundance of every unique TCRbeta CDR3 rearrangement. Productive Simpson clonality was computed per sample as the square root of Simpson's diversity index over productive rearrangements. TCRdb limited this immuneACCESS table to in-frame rearrangements with V and J called. A share of clones is missing; checked studies link under half to unresolved V genes, and the rest is unexplained. That table gives V, J and clone size, and the DNA gave D and trimming. For this sample the table gives about 310,000 clones, of which 80% to 90% were detected only once. The ten largest clones represent around 2.1% of the sample.

Enrolling through a virtual design, the prospective study's participants ranged in age from roughly 18 to 89 years and lived across about two dozen United States geographic areas. In the prospective study, participants were assigned to cohorts based on the clinical history participants reported in a screening survey and a study questionnaire. Recovered participants in ImmuneRACE Cohort 3 were defined by two consecutive negative NP/OP PCR tests, clearance by a healthcare professional, or resolution of symptoms. In the prospective study, whole blood, serum and a nasopharyngeal or oropharyngeal swab were collected from each participant by mobile phlebotomists. Over an approximately 2-month period, participants in the prospective study had the option of providing additional blood draws and questionnaires. Prospective study blood samples were shipped either frozen or at room temperature before DNA extraction.

Concerning this clone: It has no known antigen specificity. No much larger clone is present one base from it, and per-base qualities are unavailable.

Here is what the overall study found, with its caveats: Clinical and demographic metadata were provided uncurated, with the amount varying by source and participant.

The sequence came from a man aged 30-40 years who had recovered from COVID-19. Sequencing was carried out using PBMCs or T cells enriched from blood (not recorded which). The chain was built from TRBV6-2 or TRBV6-3 and TRBJ1-5; TRBD1 matches 8 bases in the middle. The encoded CDR3 is CASSSGTGVSQPQHF. The DNA reads TGTGCCAGCAGTTCCGGGACAGGAGTTTCGCAGCCCCAGCATTTT.